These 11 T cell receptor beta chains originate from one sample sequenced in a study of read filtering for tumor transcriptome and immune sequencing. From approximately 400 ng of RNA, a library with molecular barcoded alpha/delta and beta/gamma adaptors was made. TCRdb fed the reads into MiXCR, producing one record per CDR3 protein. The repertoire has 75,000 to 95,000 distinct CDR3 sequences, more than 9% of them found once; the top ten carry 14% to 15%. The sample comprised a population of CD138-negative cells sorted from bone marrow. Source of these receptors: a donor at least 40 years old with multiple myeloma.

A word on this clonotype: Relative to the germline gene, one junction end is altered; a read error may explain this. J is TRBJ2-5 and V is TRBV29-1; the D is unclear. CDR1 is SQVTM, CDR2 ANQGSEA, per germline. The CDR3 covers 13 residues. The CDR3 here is CSVEPSLREAQYF. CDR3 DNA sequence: TGCAGCGTTGAGCCGTCTCTAAGAGAGGCCCAGTACTTC.

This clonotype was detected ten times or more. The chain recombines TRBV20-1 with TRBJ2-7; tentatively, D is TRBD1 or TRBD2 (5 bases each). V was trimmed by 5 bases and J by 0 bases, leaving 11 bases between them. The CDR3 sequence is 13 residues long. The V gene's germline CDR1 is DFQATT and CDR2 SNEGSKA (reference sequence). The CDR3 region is CSAYYGGSYEQYF. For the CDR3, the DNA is TGCAGTGCTTATTATGGGGGCTCCTACGAGCAGTACTTC.

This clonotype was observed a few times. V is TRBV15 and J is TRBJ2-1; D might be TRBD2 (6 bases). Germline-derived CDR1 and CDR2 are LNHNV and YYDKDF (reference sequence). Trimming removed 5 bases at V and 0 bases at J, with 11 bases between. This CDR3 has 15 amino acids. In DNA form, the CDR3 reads TGTGCCACCAGCGTGGGGAGGAGCTCCTACAATGAGCAGTTCTTC. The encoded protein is CATSVGRSSYNEQFF. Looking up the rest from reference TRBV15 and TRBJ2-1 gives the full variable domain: DAMVIQNPRYQVTQFGKPVTLSCSQTLNHNVMYWYQQKSSQAPKLLFHYYDKDFNNEADTPDNFQSRRPNTSFCFLDIRSPGLGDTAMYLCATSVGRSSYNEQFFGPGTRLTVL.

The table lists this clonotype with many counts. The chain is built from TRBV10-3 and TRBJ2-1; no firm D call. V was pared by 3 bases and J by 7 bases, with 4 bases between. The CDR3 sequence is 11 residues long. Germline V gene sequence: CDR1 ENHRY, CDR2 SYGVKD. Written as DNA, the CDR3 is TGTGCCATCAGTGAAGGAAATGAGCAGTTCTTC. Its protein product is CAISEGNEQFF.

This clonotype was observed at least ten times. CDR3 amino acids: CASSLGGSPLHF. CDR3 in DNA: TGCGCCAGCAGCTTGGGTGGATCACCCCTCCACTTT. J is TRBJ1-6 and V is TRBV5-1; D gene unclear. V was trimmed by 0 bases and J by 10 bases, leaving 5 bases between them. From germline, CDR1 is SGHRS and CDR2 YFSETQ. The CDR3 extends over 12 amino acids.

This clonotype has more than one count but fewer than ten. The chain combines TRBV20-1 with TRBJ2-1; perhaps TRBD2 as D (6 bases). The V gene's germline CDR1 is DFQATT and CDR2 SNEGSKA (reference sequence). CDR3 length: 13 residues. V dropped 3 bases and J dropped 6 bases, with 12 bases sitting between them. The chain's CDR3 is CSARDYRSNEQFF. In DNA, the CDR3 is TGCAGTGCTAGGGACTACCGGAGCAATGAGCAGTTCTTC.

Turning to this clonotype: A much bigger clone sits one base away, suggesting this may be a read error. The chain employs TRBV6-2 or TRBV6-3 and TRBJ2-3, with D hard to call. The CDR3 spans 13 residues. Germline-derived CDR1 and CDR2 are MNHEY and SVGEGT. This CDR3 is CAGSSHVTDTQYF. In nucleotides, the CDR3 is TGTGCCGGCAGTTCCCATGTCACAGATACGCAGTATTTT.

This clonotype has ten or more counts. The CDR3, as DNA: TGCGCCAGCAGTGGACACACAGGACCGAACACTGAAGCTTTCTTT. Its protein is CASSGHTGPNTEAFF. The chain uses TRBV10-1 and TRBJ1-1, with a tentative D call TRBD1 (5 bases). The CDR3 length is 15 residues. CDR1 is WNHNN and CDR2 is SYGVQD in the germline V gene (reference sequence). V was clipped by 4 bases and J by 1 base, with 13 bases between them.

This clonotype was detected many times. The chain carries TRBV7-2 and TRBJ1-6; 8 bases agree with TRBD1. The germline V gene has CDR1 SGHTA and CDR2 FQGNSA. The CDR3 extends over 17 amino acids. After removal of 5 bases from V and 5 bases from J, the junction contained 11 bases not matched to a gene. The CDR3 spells CASSLTSDRANNSPLHF. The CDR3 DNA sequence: TGTGCCAGCAGCCTCACTTCGGACAGGGCCAATAATTCACCCCTCCACTTT.

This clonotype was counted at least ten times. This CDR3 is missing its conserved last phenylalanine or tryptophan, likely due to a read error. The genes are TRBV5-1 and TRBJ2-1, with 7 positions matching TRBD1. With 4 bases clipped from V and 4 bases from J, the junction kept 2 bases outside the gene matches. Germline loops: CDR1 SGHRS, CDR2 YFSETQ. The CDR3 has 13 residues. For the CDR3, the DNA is TGCGCCAGCAGCCTGGGACAGTACAATGAGCAGTTCTCC. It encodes CASSLGQYNEQFS.

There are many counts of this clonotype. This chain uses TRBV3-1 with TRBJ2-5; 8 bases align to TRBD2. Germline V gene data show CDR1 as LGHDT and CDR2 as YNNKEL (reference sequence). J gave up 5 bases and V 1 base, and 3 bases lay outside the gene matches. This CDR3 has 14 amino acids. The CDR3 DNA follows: TGTGCCAGCAGCCAAGGCGGGGGGTTGGAGACCCAGTACTTC. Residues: CASSQGGGLETQYF.